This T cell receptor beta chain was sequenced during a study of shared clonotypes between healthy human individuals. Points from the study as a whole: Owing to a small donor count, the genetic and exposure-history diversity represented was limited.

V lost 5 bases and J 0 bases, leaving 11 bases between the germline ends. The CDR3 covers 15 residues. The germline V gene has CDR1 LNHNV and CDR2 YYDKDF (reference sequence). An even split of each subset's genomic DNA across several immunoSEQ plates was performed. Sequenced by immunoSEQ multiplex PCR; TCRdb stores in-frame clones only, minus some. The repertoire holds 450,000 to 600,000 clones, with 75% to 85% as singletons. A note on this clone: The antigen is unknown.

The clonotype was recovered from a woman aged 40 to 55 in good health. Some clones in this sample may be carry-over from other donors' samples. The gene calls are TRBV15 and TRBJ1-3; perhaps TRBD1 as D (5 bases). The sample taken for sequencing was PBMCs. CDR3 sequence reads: CATSPRGTSGNTIYF. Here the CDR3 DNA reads TGTGCCACCAGCCCTCGCGGGACCTCTGGAAACACCATATATTTT.